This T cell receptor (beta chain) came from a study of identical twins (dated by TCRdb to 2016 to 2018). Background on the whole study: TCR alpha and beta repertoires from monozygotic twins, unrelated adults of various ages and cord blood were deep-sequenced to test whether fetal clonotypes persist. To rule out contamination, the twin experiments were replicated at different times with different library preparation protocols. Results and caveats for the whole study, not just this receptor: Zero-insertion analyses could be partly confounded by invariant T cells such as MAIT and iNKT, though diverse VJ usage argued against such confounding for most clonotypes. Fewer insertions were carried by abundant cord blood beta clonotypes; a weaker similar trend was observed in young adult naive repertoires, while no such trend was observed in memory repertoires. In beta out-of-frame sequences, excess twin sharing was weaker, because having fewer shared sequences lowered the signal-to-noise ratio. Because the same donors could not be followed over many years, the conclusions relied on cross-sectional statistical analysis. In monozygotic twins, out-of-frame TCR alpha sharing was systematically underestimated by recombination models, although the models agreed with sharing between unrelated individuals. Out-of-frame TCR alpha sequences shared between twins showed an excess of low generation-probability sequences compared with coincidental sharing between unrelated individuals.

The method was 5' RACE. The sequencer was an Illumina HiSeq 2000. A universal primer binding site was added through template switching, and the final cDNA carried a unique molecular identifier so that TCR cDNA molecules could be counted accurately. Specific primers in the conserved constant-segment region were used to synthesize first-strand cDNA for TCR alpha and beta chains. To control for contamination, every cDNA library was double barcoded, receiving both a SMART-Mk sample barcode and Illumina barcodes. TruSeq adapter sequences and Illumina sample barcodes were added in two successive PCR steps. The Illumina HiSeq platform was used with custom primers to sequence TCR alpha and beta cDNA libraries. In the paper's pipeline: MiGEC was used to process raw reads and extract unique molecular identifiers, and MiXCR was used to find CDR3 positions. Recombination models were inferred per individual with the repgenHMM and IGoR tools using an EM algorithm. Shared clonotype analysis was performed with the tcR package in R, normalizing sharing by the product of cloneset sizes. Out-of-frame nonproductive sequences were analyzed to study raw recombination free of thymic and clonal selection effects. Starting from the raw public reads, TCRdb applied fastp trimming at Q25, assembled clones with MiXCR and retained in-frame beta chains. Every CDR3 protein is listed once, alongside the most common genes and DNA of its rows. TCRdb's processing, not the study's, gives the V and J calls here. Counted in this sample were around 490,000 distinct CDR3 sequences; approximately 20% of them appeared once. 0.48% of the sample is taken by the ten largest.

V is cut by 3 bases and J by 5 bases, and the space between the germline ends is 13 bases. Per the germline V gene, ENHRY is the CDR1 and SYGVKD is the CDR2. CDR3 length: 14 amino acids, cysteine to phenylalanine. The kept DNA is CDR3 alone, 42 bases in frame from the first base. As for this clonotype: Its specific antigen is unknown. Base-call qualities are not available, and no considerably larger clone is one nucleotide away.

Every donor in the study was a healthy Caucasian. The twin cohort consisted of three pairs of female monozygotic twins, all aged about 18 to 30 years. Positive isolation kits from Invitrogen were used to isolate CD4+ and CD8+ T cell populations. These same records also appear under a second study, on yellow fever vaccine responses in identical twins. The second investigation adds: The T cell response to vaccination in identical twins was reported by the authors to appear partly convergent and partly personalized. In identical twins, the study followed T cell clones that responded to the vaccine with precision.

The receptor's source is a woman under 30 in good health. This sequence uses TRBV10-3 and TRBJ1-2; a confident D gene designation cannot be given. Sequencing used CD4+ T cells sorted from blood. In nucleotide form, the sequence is TGTGCCATCAGTGATTCCGGAGAGGTTTATGGCTACACCTTC. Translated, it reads CAISDSGEVYGYTF.